This TCR beta chain originates from a study of T cell responses to AZD1222 COVID-19 vaccine. Study conclusions and caveats: Spike-specific TCR breadth and depth both grew after two AZD1222 doses.

Trimming stripped 0 bases from V and 6 bases from J, with 8 bases between. The CDR3 contains 14 residues. CDR1 LGHDT and CDR2 YNNKEL come from the germline V gene (reference sequence). Clones were read by immunoSEQ multiplex PCR, and TCRdb kept only the in-frame ones, dropping some. The data contain roughly 150,000 clones, 90% of them singletons. As to this clone: Its specificity is unknown.

The sequence derives from an adult in good health. The V gene is TRBV3-1 (or the pseudogene TRBV3-2), the J gene TRBJ2-2; D ambiguous. Sequences were derived from peripheral blood, sampled on day 0 of AZD1222 vaccination. CDR3: CASSQDRQAGELFF. As DNA, the CDR3 is TGTGCCAGCAGCCAAGATCGGCAGGCCGGGGAGCTGTTTTTT.